This T cell receptor (beta chain) was recorded in a study of Tregs in tolerant kidney transplant recipients. Study-wide results and limits: Donor-specific Treg expansion exceeded global Treg expansion in tolerant patients, suggesting antigen drive. Changing PCR primers prevented nucleotide comparison between some patients' samples. No direct test of biological reproducibility was done here.

Assay used: immunoSEQ multiplex PCR; TCRdb lists only in-frame clones, some missing. The sample includes roughly 99,000 clones, over 85% of them seen just once. CDR1 and CDR2 (germline): SGHTA, FQGTGA. V lost 2 bases, J lost 0 bases, and 11 bases lay in between. The CDR3 has 15 amino acids. A note on this clone: Its matching antigen is unknown.

The receptor comes from a human donor who received a combined kidney and bone marrow transplant. The chain recombines TRBV7-3 with TRBJ2-7; no clear D. The specimen comprised CD4+ T cells from blood, sampled before the transplant. In nucleotides, the CDR3 is TGTGCCAGCAGCTTACCACCGCGAAGCTCCTACGAGCAGTACTTC. The encoded protein is CASSLPPRSSYEQYF.